The source of this T cell receptor beta chain is a study of blood T cell repertoires in COVID-19. The data were produced by immunoSEQ multiplex PCR, yet TCRdb's version contains in-frame clones alone and is incomplete. Among over 110,000 clones, around 88% were seen once, and the ten largest hold 28%. This CDR3 comprises 11 residues. Germline loops: CDR1 LGHDT, CDR2 YNNKEL (reference sequence). V dropped 6 bases and J dropped 9 bases, with 9 bases sitting between them. The sequenced sample was peripheral blood. This clonotype originated in a human donor in a cohort sampled during active COVID-19. The chain employs TRBV3-1 (or the pseudogene TRBV3-2) and TRBJ2-1; D is unclear. This CDR3 reads CASSLAGEQFF. The CDR3 DNA follows: TGTGCCAGCAGTTTAGCCGGTGAGCAGTTCTTC.